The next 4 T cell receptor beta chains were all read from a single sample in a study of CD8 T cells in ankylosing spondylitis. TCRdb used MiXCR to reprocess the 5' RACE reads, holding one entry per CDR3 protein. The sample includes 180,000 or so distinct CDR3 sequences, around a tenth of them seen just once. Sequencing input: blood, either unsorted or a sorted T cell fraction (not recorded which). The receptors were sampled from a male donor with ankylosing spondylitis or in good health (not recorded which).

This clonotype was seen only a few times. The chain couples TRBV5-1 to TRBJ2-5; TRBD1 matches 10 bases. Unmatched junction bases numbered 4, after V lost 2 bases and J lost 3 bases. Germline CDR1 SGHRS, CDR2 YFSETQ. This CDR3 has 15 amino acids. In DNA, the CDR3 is TGCGCCAGCAGCTTTGGGACAGGGGAAGAAGAGACCCAGTACTTC. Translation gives CASSFGTGEEETQYF.

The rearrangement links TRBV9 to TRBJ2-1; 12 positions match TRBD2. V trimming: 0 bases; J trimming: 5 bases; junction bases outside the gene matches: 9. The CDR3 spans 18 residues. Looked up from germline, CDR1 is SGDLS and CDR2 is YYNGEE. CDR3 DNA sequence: TGTGCCAGCAGCGTAGTGTCGACTAGCGGGGGCCGGCACAATGAGCAGTTCTTC. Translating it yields CASSVVSTSGGRHNEQFF. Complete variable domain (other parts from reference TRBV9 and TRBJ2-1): DSGVTQTPKHLITATGQRVTLRCSPRSGDLSVYWYQQSLDQGLQFLIQYYNGEERAKGNILERFSAQQFPDLHSELNLSSLELGDSALYFCASSVVSTSGGRHNEQFFGPGTRLTVL.

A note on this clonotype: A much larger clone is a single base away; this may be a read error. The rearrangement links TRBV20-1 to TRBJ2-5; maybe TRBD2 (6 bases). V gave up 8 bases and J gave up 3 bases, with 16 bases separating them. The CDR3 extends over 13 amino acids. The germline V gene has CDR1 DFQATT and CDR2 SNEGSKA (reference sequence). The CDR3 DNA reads TGCAGTACTAAACCGGGACTTAAAGAGACCCAGTACTTC. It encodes CSTKPGLKETQYF.

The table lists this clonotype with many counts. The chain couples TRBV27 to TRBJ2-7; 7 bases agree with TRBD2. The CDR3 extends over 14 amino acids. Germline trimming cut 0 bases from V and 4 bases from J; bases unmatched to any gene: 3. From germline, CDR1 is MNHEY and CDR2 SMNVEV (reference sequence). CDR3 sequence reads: CASSLSAGAYEQYF. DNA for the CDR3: TGTGCCAGCAGTTTATCTGCGGGAGCGTACGAGCAGTACTTC.